These 3 T cell receptor beta chains were sequenced from one sample in a study of Ad26.COV2.S vaccination and SARS-CoV-2 variants. Sequenced by immunoSEQ multiplex PCR; TCRdb stores in-frame clones only, minus some. The sample holds about 180,000 clones; roughly 89% are singletons and the top ten take over 4.5%. Sample: peripheral blood, taken after recovery from COVID-19. The receptors were sampled from a human donor who had recovered from COVID-19.

The J gene is TRBJ2-7, the V gene TRBV27, with 10 positions matching TRBD2. CDR1 is MNHEY and CDR2 is SMNVEV in the germline V gene (reference sequence). The J segment lost 12 bases and the V segment lost 5 bases, leaving 10 bases of the junction unmatched. The CDR3 spans 13 residues. As DNA, the CDR3 is TGTGCCAGCAGTCTGCTAGCGGGAGAATTGGGGTACTTC. Translating it yields CASSLLAGELGYF.

V and J are TRBV14 and TRBJ1-4, with D uncertain. The CDR3 consists of 14 residues. Germline V lookup: CDR1 SGHDN, CDR2 FVKESK. With 0 bases removed from V and 8 bases from J, the gap between germline ends came to 10 bases. For the CDR3, the DNA is TGTGCCAGCAGCCAAGATCGGGGAGGAGAAAAACTGTTTTTT. Amino acid sequence: CASSQDRGGEKLFF. The variable domain in full, with the rest retrieved from reference TRBV14 and TRBJ1-4, is EAGVTQFPSHSVIEKGQTVTLRCDPISGHDNLYWYRRVMGKEIKFLLHFVKESKQDESGMPNNRFLAERTGGTYSTLKVQPAELEDSGVYFCASSQDRGGEKLFFGSGTQLSVL.

This chain connects TRBV7-3 to TRBJ2-6, with D possibly matching TRBD2 (6 bases). V was trimmed by 5 bases and J by 6 bases, leaving 14 bases between them. The CDR3 length is 15 residues. Germline V CDR1 and CDR2: SGHTA, FQGTGA. DNA for the CDR3: TGTGCCAGCAGCCCCGGAGGGGCGCTGGCCAACGTCCTGACTTTC. Protein sequence: CASSPGGALANVLTF.